What follows describes a single T cell receptor (beta chain). Its antigen is as yet unknown. These data originate in a study of cytomegalovirus exposure and HLA in healthy donors. General study points: Specificity of three CMV-associated chains for CMV antigens was verified in vitro.

It was with 60 Vbeta and 13 Jbeta primers that the PCR ran. Clones were read by immunoSEQ multiplex PCR, and TCRdb kept only the in-frame ones, dropping some. The repertoire includes under 85,000 clones, over 70% of them detected once, and under 25% sits in the top ten. From germline, CDR1 is SQVTM and CDR2 ANQGSEA. The CDR3 is made up of 12 amino acids. Germline trimming cut 5 bases from V and 5 bases from J; bases unmatched to any gene: 3. This sequence was found in a woman between 40 and 55 years old in good health and CMV-seropositive. The V call is TRBV29-1, the J call TRBJ2-5; TRBD2 aligns across 9 bases. The material sequenced was PBMCs. CDR3 coding DNA: TGCAGCGTTTATAGCGGGAGCGAGACCCAGTACTTC. Its protein product is CSVYSGSETQYF.